These T cell receptor beta chains were read from a single sample in a study of blood T cell repertoires in COVID-19. TCRdb keeps only in-frame clones here, not all; method: immunoSEQ multiplex PCR. Of fewer than 50,000 clones in the sample, 90% were seen once. Material for sequencing was peripheral blood. Receptor source: a human donor in a cohort sampled during active COVID-19. The CDR3 runs from the conserved cysteine through the conserved F or W. D genes are given only for firm matches. Clone size is given for some rows only: seen once, a few or many times, or a class if the clone is expanded.

TRBJ1-2 | . | . | TRBV19 | TGTGCCAGTGACACGGGAGCTAACTATGGCTACACCTTC | CASDTGANYGYTF
TRBJ1-3 | . | . | TRBV6-6 | TGTGCCAGCAGGGGGGGAGAAGGAAACACCATATATTTT | CASRGGEGNTIYF
TRBJ1-2 | . | . | TRBV2 | TGTGCCAGCAGTGGCGGGAGGGGCAACTATGGCTACACCTTC | CASSGGRGNYGYTF
TRBJ2-7 | once | TRBD1 | TRBV7-9 | TGTGCCAGCAGCCGTCGACAGGGGAGCTCCTACGAGCAGTACTTC | CASSRRQGSSYEQYF
TRBJ1-2 | . | . | TRBV3-1/TRBV3-2 | TGTGCCAGCAGCCAAGACTCACGCTCATTGGAGGGCTACACCTTC | CASSQDSRSLEGYTF
TRBJ1-6 | . | . | TRBV18 | TGTGCCAGCTCACCACAGTCCGGGACCTATAATTCACCCCTCCACTTT | CASSPQSGTYNSPLHF
TRBJ1-2 | . | . | TRBV19 | TGTGCCAGTTCCTCCATCAGTTCCTATGGCTACACCTTC | CASSSISSYGYTF
TRBJ1-5 | once | TRBD1 | TRBV7-8 | TGTGCCAGCAGCCCGATGGGACAGGCGGTCAATCAGCCCCAGCATTTT | CASSPMGQAVNQPQHF
TRBJ1-3 | . | . | TRBV28 | TGTGCCAGCAGTTTATCCCTCCGACTCTCTGGAAACACCATATATTTT | CASSLSLRLSGNTIYF
TRBJ1-1 | . | . | TRBV4-1 | TGCGCCAGCAGCCCCCCGACAGGTTACACTGAAGCTTTCTTT | CASSPPTGYTEAFF
TRBJ2-7 | . | . | TRBV30 | TGTGCCTGGAGTGGGGGACTTATTTACGAGCAGTACTTC | CAWSGGLIYEQYF
TRBJ2-3 | . | . | TRBV5-1 | TGCGCCAGCAGCTCCGAGGGAGGAAGCCCGCAGTATTTT | CASSSEGGSPQYF
TRBJ1-2 | . | . | TRBV30 | TGTGCCTGGAGTGTATGGGGGGATGGCTACACCTTC | CAWSVWGDGYTF
TRBJ1-5 | . | . | TRBV6-1 | TGTGCCAGCAGTGAAGCGGGGGGGAGCAATCAGCCCCAGCATTTT | CASSEAGGSNQPQHF
TRBJ1-1 | . | . | TRBV28 | TGTGCCACCACTCCCCCGGGACTGATTAACACTGAAGCTTTCTTT | CATTPPGLINTEAFF